This T cell receptor beta chain was profiled in a study of blood T cell repertoires in COVID-19. At the level of the study: COVID-19 samples collected from the United States, Italy and Spain covered acute and convalescent phases. PBMCs, B-cell-depleted T cells, or T cells provided the cDNA or gDNA that made up the material.

This CDR3 comprises 13 residues. The V and J ends lost 8 bases and 8 bases respectively, with 16 bases between them. The germline V gene has CDR1 GTSNPN and CDR2 SVGIG (reference sequence). As originally analysed: Reference gene primer amplification yielded estimated nucleated cell counts. TCRdb's table, derived via immunoSEQ multiplex PCR, lists solely in-frame clones and lacks some. V and J calls and clone size follow that table, whereas D and trimming were derived from the DNA. The sample lists about 120,000 clones, roughly 76% occurring once. The material sequenced was peripheral blood. This sequence was found in a human donor in a cohort sampled during active COVID-19. This rearrangement joins TRBV30 to TRBJ1-6; perhaps TRBD1 as D (5 bases). As DNA, the CDR3 is TGTGCCCTACGCCGACAGAGTGATTCACCCCTCCACTTT. Translation gives CALRRQSDSPLHF.